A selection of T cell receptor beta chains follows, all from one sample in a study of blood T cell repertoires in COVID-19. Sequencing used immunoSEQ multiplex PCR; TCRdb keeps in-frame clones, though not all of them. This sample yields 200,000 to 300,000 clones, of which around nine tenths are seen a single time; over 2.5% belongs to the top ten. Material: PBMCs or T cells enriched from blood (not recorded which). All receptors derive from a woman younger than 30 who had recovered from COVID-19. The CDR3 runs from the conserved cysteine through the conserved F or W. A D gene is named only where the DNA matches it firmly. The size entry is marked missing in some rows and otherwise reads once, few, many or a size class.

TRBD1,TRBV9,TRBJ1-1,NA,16,TGTGCCAGCAGCGAAATACACACAGGGGGACGAACTGAAGCTTTCTTT,CASSEIHTGGRTEAFF
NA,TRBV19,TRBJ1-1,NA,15,TGTGCCAGTAGTTCTTTTCGACAGTCGAACACTGAAGCTTTCTTT,CASSSFRQSNTEAFF
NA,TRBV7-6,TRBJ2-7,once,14,TGTGCCAGCAGCTTAGATCCGGGTTCGAACGAGCAGTACTTC,CASSLDPGSNEQYF
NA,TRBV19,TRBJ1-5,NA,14,TGTGCCAGTAGTACCCAGCGGGGTAATCAGCCCCAGCATTTT,CASSTQRGNQPQHF
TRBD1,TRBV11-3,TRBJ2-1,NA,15,TGTGCCAGCAGCTTAGGGGACAGCTCCTACAATGAGCAGTTCTTC,CASSLGDSSYNEQFF
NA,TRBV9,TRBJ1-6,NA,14,TGTGCCAGCAGCGTAGCTACGGGGGACTCACCCCTCCACTTT,CASSVATGDSPLHF
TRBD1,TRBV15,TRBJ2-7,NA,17,TGTGCCACCAGCAGCTCCCTGACAGGGCTAGGAGCCTACGAGCAGTACTTC,CATSSSLTGLGAYEQYF
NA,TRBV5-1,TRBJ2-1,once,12,TGCGCCAGCAGCCAGACAGCTAATGAGCAGTTCTTC,CASSQTANEQFF
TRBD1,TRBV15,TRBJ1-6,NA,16,TGTGCCACCAGCAGAAGAGGACAGGGAAATAATTCACCCCTCCACTTT,CATSRRGQGNNSPLHF
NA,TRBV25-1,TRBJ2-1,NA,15,TGTGCCAGCAGAGACTCAGCGAGCTCCTACAATGAGCAGTTCTTC,CASRDSASSYNEQFF
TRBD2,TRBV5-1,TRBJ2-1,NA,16,TGCGCCAGCAGCTTGGCGCCTAGCGGGAGAGTGAATGAGCAGTTCTTC,CASSLAPSGRVNEQFF
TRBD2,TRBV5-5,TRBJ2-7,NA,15,TGTGCCAGCAGCTTCGCCGGGACTAGCGTATACGAGCAGTACTTC,CASSFAGTSVYEQYF
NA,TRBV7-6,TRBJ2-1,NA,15,TGTGCCAGCAGCTTCGGCGGCCCACCCTACAATGAGCAGTTCTTC,CASSFGGPPYNEQFF
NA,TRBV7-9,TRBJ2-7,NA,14,TGTGCCAGCAGCGCCCTCCGGGACTTAAACGAGCAGTACTTC,CASSALRDLNEQYF
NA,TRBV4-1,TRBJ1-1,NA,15,TGCGCCAGCAGCCAAGACAGGGGTGTGAACACTGAAGCTTTCTTT,CASSQDRGVNTEAFF